One and the same sample provided the 22 T cell receptor beta chains below, sequenced in a study of blood T cells in healthy people across ages (dated by TCRdb to between 2015 and 2017). The library came from 5' RACE. Instrument on record: Illumina HiSeq 2500. A second PCR of about 7 to 12 cycles was run with a J-beta primer mix and a sample-barcoded 5' primer. TCRdb reprocessing: public reads trimmed at Q25 with fastp, clones called with MiXCR, in-frame beta chains kept. One record per CDR3 amino acid sequence lists the most common genes and DNA. This sample has some 780,000 distinct CDR3 sequences in its table, and about 61% of those were observed once. In total, the top ten clones hold roughly 26% of the sample. Sequencing was done on a sample of blood. The receptors come from a middle-aged man in good health.

V gene TRBV14 combines with J gene TRBJ2-7; 13 bases match TRBD2. The CDR3 consists of 16 residues. CDR1 and CDR2 (germline): SGHDN, FVKESK. Losses at the gene ends were 4 bases for V and 2 bases for J; bases not matched to a gene: 5. The CDR3 nucleotides read TGTGCCAGCAGCCTGGGACTAGCGGGACCCACCTACGAGCAGTACTTC. Protein: CASSLGLAGPTYEQYF.

This chain uses TRBV3-1 with TRBJ1-2; tentatively, D is TRBD1 (6 bases). Germline CDR1 is LGHDT and CDR2 is YNNKEL (reference sequence). This CDR3 has 14 amino acids. With 4 bases removed from V and 3 bases from J, the gap between germline ends came to 12 bases. The CDR3 DNA reads TGTGCCAGCAGCCCAACAACAGGGTACTATGGCTACACCTTC. Residues: CASSPTTGYYGYTF.

V usage is TRBV7-6 and J usage is TRBJ1-1, with a tentative D call TRBD1 (5 bases). Germline CDR1 SGHVS, CDR2 FNYEAQ. V shed 5 bases and J shed 2 bases, with 12 bases lying between them. This CDR3 region has 14 residues. CDR3 residues: CASSATATNTEAFF. The DNA for the CDR3 is TGTGCCAGCAGCGCGACAGCTACAAACACTGAAGCTTTCTTT.

The chain has TRBV20-1 and TRBJ2-3, with TRBD2 matching over 10 bases. J was trimmed by 4 bases and V by 6 bases; bases with no gene match: 10. This CDR3 spans 15 amino acids. Per the germline V gene, CDR1 is DFQATT and CDR2 is SNEGSKA (reference sequence). The CDR3 reads CSAQAKREGPDTQYF. For the CDR3, the DNA is TGCAGTGCCCAGGCGAAGCGGGAGGGCCCAGATACGCAGTATTTT.

A few counts support this clonotype. This CDR3 reads CASSPTRGGLQYF. CDR3 DNA: TGTGCCAGCAGCCCTACGAGGGGGGGATTACAGTATTTT. The V gene is TRBV12-3 or TRBV12-4, the J gene TRBJ2-3; possible D gene TRBD2, 7 bases. The V gene lost 6 bases and the J gene lost 12 bases, with 19 bases spanning the gap. The CDR3 sequence is 13 residues long.

The chain uses TRBV19 and TRBJ1-1, with 7 bases that match TRBD1. The germline CDR1 and CDR2 sequences are LNHDA and SQIVND (reference sequence). CDR3 length equals 17 residues. The V gene end was trimmed by 3 bases and the J gene end by 0 bases; junction bases not matched to a gene: 10. CDR3 DNA sequence: TGTGCCAGTAGTATTCAGAAGACAGGGTGGATGAACACTGAAGCTTTCTTT. Amino acids: CASSIQKTGWMNTEAFF.

This chain connects TRBV12-3 or TRBV12-4 to TRBJ2-1; D not certain. V was trimmed by 2 bases and J by 5 bases, leaving 19 bases between them. The CDR3 length is 17 residues. CDR3 sequence: CASSLYHRLLGDNEQFF. The CDR3 DNA reads TGTGCCAGCAGTTTATATCATCGACTCCTTGGGGACAATGAGCAGTTCTTC.

This chain joins TRBV12-3 or TRBV12-4 and TRBJ2-6; unclear D gene. Trimming shortened V by 3 bases and J by 0 bases, and 12 bases separated the two germline ends. The CDR3 is 17 amino acids. As DNA, the CDR3 is TGTGCCAGCAGTTTCCCAGCGACCAGCTCTGGGGCCAACGTCCTGACTTTC. It is translated as CASSFPATSSGANVLTF.

CDR3 sequence reads: CASSPTSGRAIRYEQYF. The CDR3 DNA is TGTGCCAGCAGCCCGACTAGCGGGAGGGCCATTAGGTACGAGCAGTACTTC. The chain is built from TRBV7-2 and TRBJ2-7; the match to TRBD2 covers 14 bases. CDR1 SGHTA and CDR2 FQGNSA come from the germline V gene. The CDR3 length is 17 residues. Trimming took 5 bases from V and 4 from J; bases not matched to a gene: 10.

Points on this clonotype: A much larger clone lies a single base off, so this may be a read error. This chain connects TRBV4-2 to TRBJ1-4, with D perhaps TRBD1 (5 bases). Per germline, CDR1 LGHNA and CDR2 YNFKEQ. The CDR3 loop spans 16 amino acids. The DNA for the CDR3 is TGTGCCAGCAGCCAAGGTCGCACAGGAGGGAATGGAAAACTGTTTTTT. Translated: CASSQGRTGGNGKLFF.

This chain links TRBV7-8 with TRBJ2-2; TRBD2 agrees at 14 bases. The CDR3 contains 19 residues. Germline CDR1 SGHVS, CDR2 FQNEAQ. V was clipped by 5 bases and J by 4 bases; unmatched bases: 12. CDR3 DNA sequence: TGTGCCAGCAGCGCCCGGACTAGCGGGAGGCCCCTGGGCACCGGGGAGCTGTTTTTT. Amino acid sequence: CASSARTSGRPLGTGELFF.

The V and J genes are TRBV6-4 and TRBJ1-5; possible D gene TRBD1, 5 bases. Germline V gene lookup returns CDR1 MRHNA and CDR2 SNTAGT. This CDR3 is built from 19 residues. Trimming removed 0 bases from V and 1 base from J, with 19 bases in between. The CDR3 DNA reads TGTGCCAGCAGTGACTCGTGGGACCGCCAGGACCTAAGCAATCAGCCCCAGCATTTT. Its translation: CASSDSWDRQDLSNQPQHF.

A single count supports this clonotype. This sequence joins TRBV23-1 and TRBJ2-1, with unresolved D. TRBV23-1 is an ORF, with its function uncertain. The CDR3 length is 14 residues. The V end was cut by 7 bases, the J end by 9 bases, with 19 bases between. In nucleotides, the CDR3 is TGCGCCAGCAAACTCGACGGGCCGGAGAGTGAGCAGTTCTTC. Translating gives CASKLDGPESEQFF.

This chain uses TRBV20-1 with TRBJ2-3; 8 bases are shared with TRBD1. Germline V lookup: CDR1 DFQATT, CDR2 SNEGSKA (reference sequence). The junction had 15 bases not matched to a gene; V was cut back by 3 bases and J by 10 bases. The CDR3 is 15 residues long. The CDR3 region has the DNA TGCAGTGCTAGGGGGACAGGCCGGTGGACTGTGGCGCAGTATTTT. The encoded protein is CSARGTGRWTVAQYF.

The chain has TRBV6-2 or TRBV6-3 and TRBJ2-7; D might be TRBD1 or TRBD2, each matching 5 bases. Trimming shortened V by 1 base and J by 3 bases, and 25 bases separated the two germline ends. Per the germline V gene, CDR1 is MNHEY and CDR2 is SVGEGT. This CDR3 is built from 19 residues. The CDR3: CASSYLDPKMGPTNYEQYF. Written as DNA, the CDR3 is TGTGCCAGCAGTTACTTGGACCCAAAGATGGGACCAACAAACTACGAGCAGTACTTC.

This clonotype was observed once. The J gene is TRBJ2-5, the V gene TRBV28, with TRBD2 identical over 7 bases. The last part of the DNA fits TRBJ2-7 better; the J call may be wrong. The CDR3 loop spans 16 amino acids. Germline V gene data show CDR1 as MDHEN and CDR2 as SYDVKM. CDR3 bases: TGTGCCAGCAGTCTCGGGACTACTAGAGGGCCCTACGAGCAGTACTTC. Translated, it gives CASSLGTTRGPYEQYF.

The chain employs TRBV29-1 and TRBJ2-7; D ambiguous. Germline V gene data show CDR1 as SQVTM and CDR2 as ANQGSEA. The CDR3 has 13 residues. The ends were cut back, 4 bases at V and 3 bases at J, with 13 bases in the middle. The CDR3 loop reads CSVGSGVGYEQYF. The CDR3 coding sequence is TGCAGCGTTGGCTCTGGGGTTGGCTACGAGCAGTACTTC.

This sequence joins TRBV28 and TRBJ2-1, with 10 bases identical to TRBD2. With 4 bases clipped from V and 10 bases from J, the junction kept 13 bases outside the gene matches. Germline-derived CDR1 and CDR2 are MDHEN and SYDVKM. This CDR3 spans 16 amino acids. The DNA of the CDR3 is TGTGCCAGCAGTTGGGAACCGGGACTAGCGACTGGGGAGCAGTTCTTC. Encoded protein: CASSWEPGLATGEQFF.

The chain recombines TRBV7-8 with TRBJ2-7, with 7 bases aligning to TRBD1. The tail of the sequence fits TRBJ2-5 better, so the J call may be wrong. The CDR3 length is 14 residues. Looked up from germline, CDR1 is SGHVS and CDR2 is FQNEAQ. CDR3: CASSPSRGKETQYF. The CDR3 region has the DNA TGTGCCAGCAGCCCTTCCAGGGGGAAGGAGACCCAGTACTTC.

The chain has TRBV9 and TRBJ1-1; D call uncertain. This CDR3 is built from 14 residues. V was trimmed by 3 bases and J by 1 base, leaving 10 bases between them. CDR1 SGDLS and CDR2 YYNGEE come from the germline V gene. The DNA for the CDR3 is TGTGCCAGCAGCGACGACTTCGGGAACACTGAAGCTTTCTTT. This sequence encodes CASSDDFGNTEAFF.

The V call is TRBV7-2, the J call TRBJ2-5; 10 nucleotides match TRBD2. The J call may be in error: the DNA end matches TRBJ2-7 better. This CDR3 spans 15 amino acids. Per germline, CDR1 SGHTA and CDR2 FQGNSA. CDR3 sequence: CASSENSGRGYEQYF. The CDR3 DNA is TGTGCCAGCAGCGAGAACAGCGGGAGGGGATACGAGCAGTACTTC.

The chain employs TRBV28 and TRBJ2-7; 16 nucleotides align to TRBD2. The J segment lost 0 bases and the V segment lost 4 bases, leaving 15 bases of the junction unmatched. The CDR3 has 21 amino acids. Germline loops: CDR1 MDHEN, CDR2 SYDVKM. The CDR3, as DNA: TGTGCCAGCAGTTCCCTTGGCGGGACTAGCGGGAGGGAAAGTAGCTCCTACGAGCAGTACTTC. Residues: CASSSLGGTSGRESSSYEQYF. The variable domain in full, completed from reference TRBV28 and TRBJ2-7, reads DVKVTQSSRYLVKRTGEKVFLECVQDMDHENMFWYRQDPGLGLRLIYFSYDVKMKEKGDIPEGYSVSREKKERFSLILESASTNQTSMYLCASSSLGGTSGRESSSYEQYFGPGTRLTVT.